The source of this T cell receptor beta chain is a study of T-cell memory formation after mild COVID-19. Whole-study findings and limits: Chiefly within CM and EM were the contracting CD4+ clones; CD8+ ones were within EMRA. Contracting clones from day 15 to 85 had balanced CD4/CD8; later expanders favoured CD4+.

The 5'RACE method, run with constant-segment primers, produced TCR alpha and TCR beta cDNA libraries (carrying sample barcodes and UMIs). TCRdb processed the 5' RACE reads anew with MiXCR; each CDR3 protein has one entry. The sample gives about 180,000 distinct CDR3 sequences, under 20% of which show up once; roughly 1.9% is in the top ten. This CDR3 is 15 amino acids long. The trim removed 2 bases at V and 5 bases at J, leaving 5 bases unmatched. Comments on this clonotype: Antigen unknown.

The sequence was obtained from an adult woman who had mild COVID-19 (a few samples of this study predate the infection). Cell type and time point are not known. Input material: PBMCs or a T cell subset sorted from them (not recorded which). The chain combines TRBV12-3 or TRBV12-4 with TRBJ2-3; 9 bases are a match to TRBD2. This chain's CDR3 is CASSLSGRRRDTQYF. DNA of the CDR3: TGTGCCAGCAGTTTAAGCGGGAGGCGCAGAGATACGCAGTATTTT.